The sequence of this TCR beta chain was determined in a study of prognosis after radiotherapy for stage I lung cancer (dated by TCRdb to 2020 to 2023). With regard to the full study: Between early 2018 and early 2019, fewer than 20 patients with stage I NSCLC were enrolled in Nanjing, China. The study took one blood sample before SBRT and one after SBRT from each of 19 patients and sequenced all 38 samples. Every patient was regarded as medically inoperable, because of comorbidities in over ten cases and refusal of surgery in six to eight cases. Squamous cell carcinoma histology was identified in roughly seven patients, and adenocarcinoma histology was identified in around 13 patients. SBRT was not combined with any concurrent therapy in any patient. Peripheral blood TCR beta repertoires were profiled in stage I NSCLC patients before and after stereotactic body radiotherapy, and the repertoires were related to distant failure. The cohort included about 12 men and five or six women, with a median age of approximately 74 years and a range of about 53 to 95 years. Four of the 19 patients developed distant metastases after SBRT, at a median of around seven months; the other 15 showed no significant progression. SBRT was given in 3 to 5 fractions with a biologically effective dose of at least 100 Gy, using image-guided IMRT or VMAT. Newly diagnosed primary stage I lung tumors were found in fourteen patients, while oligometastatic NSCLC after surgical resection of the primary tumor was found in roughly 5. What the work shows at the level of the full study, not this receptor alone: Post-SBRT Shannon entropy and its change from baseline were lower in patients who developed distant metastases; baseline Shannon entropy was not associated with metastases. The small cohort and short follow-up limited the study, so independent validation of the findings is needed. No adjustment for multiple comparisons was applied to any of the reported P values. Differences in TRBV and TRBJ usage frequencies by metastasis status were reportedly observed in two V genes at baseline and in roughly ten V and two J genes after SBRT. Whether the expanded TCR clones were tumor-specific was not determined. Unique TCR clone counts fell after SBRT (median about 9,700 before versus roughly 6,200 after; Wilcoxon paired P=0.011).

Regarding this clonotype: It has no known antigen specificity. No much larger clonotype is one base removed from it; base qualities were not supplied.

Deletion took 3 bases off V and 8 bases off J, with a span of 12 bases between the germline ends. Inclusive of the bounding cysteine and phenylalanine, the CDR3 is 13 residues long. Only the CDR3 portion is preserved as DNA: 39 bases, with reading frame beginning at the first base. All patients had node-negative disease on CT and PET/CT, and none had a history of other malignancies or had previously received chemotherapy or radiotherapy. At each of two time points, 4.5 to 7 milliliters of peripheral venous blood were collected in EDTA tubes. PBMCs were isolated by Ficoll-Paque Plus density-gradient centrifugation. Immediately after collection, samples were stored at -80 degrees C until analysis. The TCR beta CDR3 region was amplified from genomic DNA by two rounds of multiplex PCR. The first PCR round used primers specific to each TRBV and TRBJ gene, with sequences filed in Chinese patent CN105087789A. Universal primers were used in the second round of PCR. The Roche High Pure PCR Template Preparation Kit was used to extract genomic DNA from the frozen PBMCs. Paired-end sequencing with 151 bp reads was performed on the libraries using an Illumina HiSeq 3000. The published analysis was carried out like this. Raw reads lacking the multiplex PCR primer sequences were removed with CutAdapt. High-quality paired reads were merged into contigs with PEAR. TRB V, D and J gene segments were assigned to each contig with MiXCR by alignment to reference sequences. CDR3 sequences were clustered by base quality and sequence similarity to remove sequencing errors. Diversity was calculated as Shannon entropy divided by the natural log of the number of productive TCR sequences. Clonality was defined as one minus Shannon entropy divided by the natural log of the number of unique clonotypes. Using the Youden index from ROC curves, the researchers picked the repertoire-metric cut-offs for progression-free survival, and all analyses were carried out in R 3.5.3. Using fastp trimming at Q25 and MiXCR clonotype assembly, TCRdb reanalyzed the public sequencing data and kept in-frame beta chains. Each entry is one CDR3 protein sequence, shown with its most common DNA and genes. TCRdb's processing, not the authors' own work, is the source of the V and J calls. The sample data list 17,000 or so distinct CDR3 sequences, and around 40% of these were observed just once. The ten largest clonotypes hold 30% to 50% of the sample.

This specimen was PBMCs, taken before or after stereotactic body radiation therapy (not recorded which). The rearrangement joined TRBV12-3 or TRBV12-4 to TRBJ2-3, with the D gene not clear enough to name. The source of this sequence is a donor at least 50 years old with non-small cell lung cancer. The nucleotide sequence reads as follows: TGTGCCAGCAGTTTTGCTCCCGTGAGTACGCAGTATTTT. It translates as CASSFAPVSTQYF.